This TCR beta chain was captured in a study of control samples from healthy donors and cancer patients. The method was immunoSEQ multiplex PCR; TCRdb's version includes in-frame clones alone and lacks a portion of them. The repertoire holds 93,000 or so clones, with about 89% as singletons. V gave up 0 bases and J gave up 5 bases, with 14 bases separating them. There are 15 residues in the CDR3. In germline, CDR1 is SGHRS, CDR2 YFSETQ. The TCR was taken from a man aged 55 to 70 with lung cancer. Sequenced: PBMCs. V is TRBV5-1 and J is TRBJ2-5; maybe TRBD1 (5 bases). The CDR3 reads CASSLGGGGSETQYF. Here the CDR3 DNA reads TGCGCCAGCAGCTTGGGGGGCGGCGGCAGTGAGACCCAGTACTTC.